This entry lists 4 T cell receptor beta chains sequenced from one sample in a study of CD8+ T cells in alopecia areata. RNA extraction was followed by reverse transcription into cDNA, which acted as the sequencing template. This table comes from immunoSEQ multiplex PCR, and its TCRdb copy is limited to in-frame clones, with some not included. Found here are hundreds of thousands of clones, 67% of them singletons; the top ten hold around 1.2%. The sequencing here drew on CD4+ T cells sorted from blood, taken at week 0. These receptors came from a human donor with alopecia areata.

J is TRBJ1-2 and V is TRBV30, with a tentative D call TRBD1 (5 bases). Germline V lookup: CDR1 GTSNPN, CDR2 SVGIG (reference sequence). The V gene lost 4 bases and the J gene lost 5 bases, with 8 bases spanning the gap. This CDR3 contains 11 residues. The CDR3 spells CAWTGSYGYTF. DNA for the CDR3: TGTGCCTGGACAGGGTCTTATGGCTACACCTTC.

J is TRBJ2-7 and V is TRBV30; D tentatively reads TRBD1 or TRBD2 (6 bases each). V gave up 4 bases and J gave up 3 bases, with 13 bases separating them. The CDR3 contains 13 residues. CDR1 and CDR2 (germline): GTSNPN, SVGIG (reference sequence). Here the CDR3 reads CAWTKQGLYEQYF. The CDR3 DNA is TGTGCCTGGACTAAACAGGGACTCTACGAGCAGTACTTC.

The chain joins TRBV9 to TRBJ2-2; D remains unclear. The CDR3 loop spans 13 amino acids. V shed 4 bases and J shed 10 bases, with 14 bases lying between them. In germline, CDR1 is SGDLS, CDR2 YYNGEE. For the CDR3, the DNA is TGTGCCAGCAGCCCTCGGACCCATCAGGAGCTGTTTTTT. Residues: CASSPRTHQELFF.

The table lists this clone with a few counts. The CDR3 DNA follows: TGTGCCAGCAGCCTGCAGGGGCGCTACAATGAGCAGTTCTTC. It specifies CASSLQGRYNEQFF. This chain connects TRBV7-3 to TRBJ2-1; possibly TRBD1 for D (6 bases). Trimming took 5 bases from V and 3 from J, leaving 11 bases between them. The CDR3 consists of 14 residues. Germline loops: CDR1 SGHTA, CDR2 FQGTGA.